This T cell receptor (beta chain) comes out of a study of PD-1 blockade in classical Hodgkin lymphoma. About the study: A 3 mg/kg intravenous dose of nivolumab was received by patients every 2 weeks. Study-wide findings and caveats: Newly diagnosed patients were reported to exhibit reduced baseline TCR diversity relative to healthy donors. By C4D1 there was a significant rise in CD4+ TCR diversity but not in CD8+ TCR diversity.

The length of the CDR3 is 12 residues. Germline loops: CDR1 SGHTA, CDR2 FQGNSA. V lost 4 bases and J 1 base, leaving 4 bases between the germline ends. Of note for this clone: Antigen specificity is unknown.

Profiling relied on immunoSEQ multiplex PCR, and the TCRdb table lists in-frame clones only, not all of them. The sample has approximately 80,000 clones; about nine tenths are singletons. Each of the patients experienced relapse following autologous stem cell transplantation, and their brentuximab vedotin exposure differed. Source: peripheral blood mononuclear cells (PBMCs), taken at baseline. The origin of this receptor is a human donor with classical Hodgkin lymphoma. The chain employs TRBV7-2 and TRBJ1-1; unclear D gene. The DNA of the CDR3 is TGTGCCAGCAGCTGGCCGAACACTGAAGCTTTCTTT. Translating it yields CASSWPNTEAFF.